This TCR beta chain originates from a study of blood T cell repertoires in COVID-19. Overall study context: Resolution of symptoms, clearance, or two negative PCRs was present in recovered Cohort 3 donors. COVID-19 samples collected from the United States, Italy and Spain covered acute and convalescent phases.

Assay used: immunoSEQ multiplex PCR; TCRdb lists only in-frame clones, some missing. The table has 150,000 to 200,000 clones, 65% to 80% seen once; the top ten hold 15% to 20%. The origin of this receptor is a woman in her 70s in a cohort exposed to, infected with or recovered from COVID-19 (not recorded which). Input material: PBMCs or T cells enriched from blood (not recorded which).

The chain's CDR3 is CASSFSRLEKLFF. In nucleotides, the CDR3 is TGTGCCAGCAGCTTCTCCCGACTTGAAAAACTGTTTTTT. The chain recombines TRBV11-1 with TRBJ1-4; no reliable D call. CDR3 length equals 13 residues. Germline CDR1 and CDR2: SGHAT and FQDESV (reference sequence). V was clipped by 3 bases and J by 7 bases, with 9 bases between them.